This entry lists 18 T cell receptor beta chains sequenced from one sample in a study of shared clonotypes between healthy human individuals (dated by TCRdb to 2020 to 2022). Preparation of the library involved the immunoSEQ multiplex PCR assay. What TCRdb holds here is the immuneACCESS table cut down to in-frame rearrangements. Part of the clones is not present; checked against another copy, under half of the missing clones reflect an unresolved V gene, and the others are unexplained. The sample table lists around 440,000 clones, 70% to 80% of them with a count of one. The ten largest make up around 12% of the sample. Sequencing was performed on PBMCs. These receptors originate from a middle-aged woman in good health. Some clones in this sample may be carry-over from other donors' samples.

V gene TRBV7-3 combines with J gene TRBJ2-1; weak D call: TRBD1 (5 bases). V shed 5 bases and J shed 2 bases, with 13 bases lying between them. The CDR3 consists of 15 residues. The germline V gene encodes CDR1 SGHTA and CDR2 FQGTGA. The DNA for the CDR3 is TGTGCCAGCAGCCCCTCCAGGGTTCCCTACAATGAGCAGTTCTTC. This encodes CASSPSRVPYNEQFF.

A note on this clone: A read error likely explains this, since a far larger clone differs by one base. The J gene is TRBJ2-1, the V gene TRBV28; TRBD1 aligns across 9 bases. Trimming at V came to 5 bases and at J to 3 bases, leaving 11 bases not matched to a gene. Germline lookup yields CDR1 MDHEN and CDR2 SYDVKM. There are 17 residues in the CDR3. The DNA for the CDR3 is TGTGCCAGCAGTCCGCCCTTCGGGACAGGGTTCTACAATGAGCAGTTCTTC. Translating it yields CASSPPFGTGFYNEQFF.

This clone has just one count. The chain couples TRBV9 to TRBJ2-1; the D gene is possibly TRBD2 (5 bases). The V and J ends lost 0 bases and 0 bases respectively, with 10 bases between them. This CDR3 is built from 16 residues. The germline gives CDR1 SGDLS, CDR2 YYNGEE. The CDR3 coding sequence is TGTGCCAGCAGCGTAGCCTCTAGCACCTCCTACAATGAGCAGTTCTTC. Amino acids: CASSVASSTSYNEQFF. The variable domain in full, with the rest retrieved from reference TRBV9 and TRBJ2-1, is DSGVTQTPKHLITATGQRVTLRCSPRSGDLSVYWYQQSLDQGLQFLIQYYNGEERAKGNILERFSAQQFPDLHSELNLSSLELGDSALYFCASSVASSTSYNEQFFGPGTRLTVL.

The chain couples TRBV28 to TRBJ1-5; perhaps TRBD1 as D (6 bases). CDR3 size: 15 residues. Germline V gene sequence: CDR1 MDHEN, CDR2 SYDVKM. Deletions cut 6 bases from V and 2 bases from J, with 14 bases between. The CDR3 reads CASSHRGAGNQPQHF. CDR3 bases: TGTGCCAGCAGCCATCGGGGGGCGGGCAATCAGCCCCAGCATTTT.

CDR3 region: CASSRQVAGRNTGELFF. Written as DNA, the CDR3 is TGTGCCAGCAGCCGCCAGGTTGCGGGGAGGAACACCGGGGAGCTGTTTTTT. The V gene is TRBV5-4, the J gene TRBJ2-2; weak D call: TRBD2 (6 bases). Looked up from germline, CDR1 is SGHNT and CDR2 is YYREEE (reference sequence). The CDR3 is made up of 17 amino acids. V was cut by 4 bases and J by 1 base, with 17 bases left in between.

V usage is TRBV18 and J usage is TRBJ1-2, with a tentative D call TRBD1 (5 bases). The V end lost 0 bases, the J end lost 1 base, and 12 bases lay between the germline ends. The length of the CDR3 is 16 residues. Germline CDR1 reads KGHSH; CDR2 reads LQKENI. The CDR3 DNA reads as TGTGCCAGCTCACCACCTTTAGGCAGGGATAACTATGGCTACACCTTC. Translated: CASSPPLGRDNYGYTF.

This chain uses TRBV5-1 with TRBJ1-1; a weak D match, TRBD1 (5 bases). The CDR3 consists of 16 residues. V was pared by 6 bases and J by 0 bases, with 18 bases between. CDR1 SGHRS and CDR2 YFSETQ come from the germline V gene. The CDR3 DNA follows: TGCGCCAGCACCCCGTCAGGGCAGCTCATGAACACTGAAGCTTTCTTT. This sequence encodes CASTPSGQLMNTEAFF.

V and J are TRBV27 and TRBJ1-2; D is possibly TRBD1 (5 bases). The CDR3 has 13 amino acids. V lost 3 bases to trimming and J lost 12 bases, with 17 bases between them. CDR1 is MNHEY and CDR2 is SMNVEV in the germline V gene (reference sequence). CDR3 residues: CASSFRQGLGDTF. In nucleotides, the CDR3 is TGTGCCAGCAGTTTTAGGCAGGGCCTTGGGGACACCTTC.

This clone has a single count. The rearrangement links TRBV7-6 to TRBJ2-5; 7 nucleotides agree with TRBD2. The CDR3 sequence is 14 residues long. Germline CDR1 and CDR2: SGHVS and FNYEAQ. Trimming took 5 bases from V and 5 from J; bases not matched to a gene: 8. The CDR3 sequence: CASSERLAGETQYF. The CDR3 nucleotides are TGTGCCAGCAGCGAAAGACTAGCCGGCGAGACCCAGTACTTC.

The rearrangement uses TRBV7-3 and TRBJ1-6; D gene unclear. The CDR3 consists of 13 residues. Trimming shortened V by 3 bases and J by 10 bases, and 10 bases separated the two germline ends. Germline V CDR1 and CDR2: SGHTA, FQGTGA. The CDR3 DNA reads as TGTGCCAGCAGCTTTAACGCGGTATCACCCCTCCACTTT. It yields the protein CASSFNAVSPLHF.

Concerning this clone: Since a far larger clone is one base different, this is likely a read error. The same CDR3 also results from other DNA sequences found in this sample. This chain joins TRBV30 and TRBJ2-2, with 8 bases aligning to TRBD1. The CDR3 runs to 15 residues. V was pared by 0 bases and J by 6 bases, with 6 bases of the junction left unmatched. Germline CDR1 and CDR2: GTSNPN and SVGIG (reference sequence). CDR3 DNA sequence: TGTGCCTGGAGTGTACCTCAACAGGGGGCCGGGGAGCTGTTTTTT. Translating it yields CAWSVPQQGAGELFF.

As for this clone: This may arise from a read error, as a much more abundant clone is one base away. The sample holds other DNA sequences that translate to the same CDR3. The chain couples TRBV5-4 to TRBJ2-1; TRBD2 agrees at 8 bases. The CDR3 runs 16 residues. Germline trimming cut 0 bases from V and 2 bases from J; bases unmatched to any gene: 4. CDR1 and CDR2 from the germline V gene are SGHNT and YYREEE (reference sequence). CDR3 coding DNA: TGTGCCAGCAGCTTGGTTGCGGGAGGTCCCTACAATGAGCAGTTCTTC. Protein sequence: CASSLVAGGPYNEQFF.

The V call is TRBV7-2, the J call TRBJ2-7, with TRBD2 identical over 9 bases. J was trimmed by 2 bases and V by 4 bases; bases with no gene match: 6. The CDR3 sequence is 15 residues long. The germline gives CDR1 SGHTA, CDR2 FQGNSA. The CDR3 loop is CASSSIAGETYEQYF. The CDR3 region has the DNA TGTGCCAGCAGCTCCATAGCGGGAGAGACCTACGAGCAGTACTTC.

The CDR3 here is CASSEIGSYGYTF. The CDR3, as DNA: TGTGCCAGCAGTGAGATAGGGAGCTATGGCTACACCTTC. The genes are TRBV6-5 and TRBJ1-2; D not resolved. Germline assignment: CDR1 MNHEY and CDR2 SVGAGI. The V end was cut by 5 bases, the J end by 4 bases, with 11 bases between. The CDR3 is 13 amino acids.

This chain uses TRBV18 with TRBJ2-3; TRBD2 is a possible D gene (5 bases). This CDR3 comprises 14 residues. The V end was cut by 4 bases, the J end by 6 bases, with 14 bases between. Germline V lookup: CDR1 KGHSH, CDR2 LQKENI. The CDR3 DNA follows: TGTGCCAGCTCACAGTTGCTAGCAGCCGATACGCAGTATTTT. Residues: CASSQLLAADTQYF.

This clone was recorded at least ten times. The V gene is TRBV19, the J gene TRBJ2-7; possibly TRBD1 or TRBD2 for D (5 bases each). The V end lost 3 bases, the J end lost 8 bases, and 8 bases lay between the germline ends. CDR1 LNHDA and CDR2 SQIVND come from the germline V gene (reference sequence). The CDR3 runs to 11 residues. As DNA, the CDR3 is TGTGCCAGTAGTATTGGGGGACAGCAGTACTTC. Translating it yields CASSIGGQQYF.

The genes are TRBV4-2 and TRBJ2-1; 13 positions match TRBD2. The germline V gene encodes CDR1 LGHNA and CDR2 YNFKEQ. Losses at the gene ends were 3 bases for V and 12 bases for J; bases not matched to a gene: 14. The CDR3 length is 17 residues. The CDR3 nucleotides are TGTGCCAGCAGCCATCTCCCGGGACTAGCGGGAATCGGAGGGCAGTTCTTC. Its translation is CASSHLPGLAGIGGQFF.

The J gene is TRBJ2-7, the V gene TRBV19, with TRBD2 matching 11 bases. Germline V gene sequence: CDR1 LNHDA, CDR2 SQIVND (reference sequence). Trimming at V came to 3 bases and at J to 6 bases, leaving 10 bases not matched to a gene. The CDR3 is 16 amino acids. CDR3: CASSMRLAGRLGEQYF. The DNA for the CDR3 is TGTGCCAGTAGTATGCGACTAGCGGGAAGGCTCGGCGAGCAGTACTTC. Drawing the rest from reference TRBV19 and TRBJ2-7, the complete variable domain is DGGITQSPKYLFRKEGQNVTLSCEQNLNHDAMYWYRQDPGQGLRLIYYSQIVNDFQKGDIAEGYSVSREKKESFPLTVTSAQKNPTAFYLCASSMRLAGRLGEQYFGPGTRLTVT.